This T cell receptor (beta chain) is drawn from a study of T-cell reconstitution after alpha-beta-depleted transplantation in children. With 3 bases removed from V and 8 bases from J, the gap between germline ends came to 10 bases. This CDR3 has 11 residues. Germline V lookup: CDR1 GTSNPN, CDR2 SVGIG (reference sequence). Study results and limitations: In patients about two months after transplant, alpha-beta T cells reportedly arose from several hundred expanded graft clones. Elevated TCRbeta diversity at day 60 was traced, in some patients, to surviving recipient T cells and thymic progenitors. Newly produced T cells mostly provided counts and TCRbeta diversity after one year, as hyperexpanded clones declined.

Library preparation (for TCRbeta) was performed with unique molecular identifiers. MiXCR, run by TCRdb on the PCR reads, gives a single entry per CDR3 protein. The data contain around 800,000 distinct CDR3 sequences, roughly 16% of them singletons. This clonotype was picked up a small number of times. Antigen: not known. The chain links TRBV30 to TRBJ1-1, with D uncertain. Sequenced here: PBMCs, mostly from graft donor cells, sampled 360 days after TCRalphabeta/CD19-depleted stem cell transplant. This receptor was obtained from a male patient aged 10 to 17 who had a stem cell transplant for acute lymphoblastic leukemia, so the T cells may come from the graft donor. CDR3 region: CAWSESGEAFF. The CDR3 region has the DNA TGTGCCTGGAGCGAAAGCGGGGAAGCTTTCTTT.